This record covers a single TCR beta chain. Its antigen is not known. The entry originates in a study of OX40 agonist ivuxolimab in advanced cancers. Study-level results: Low normalized T-cell clonal expansion was additionally recorded for some nonresponders. Doses of 0.1 to 3.0 mg/kg were accompanied by clonal expansion of CD4+ and CD8+ blood T cells by week 6.

CDR3 length equals 13 residues. Per germline, CDR1 LNHDA and CDR2 SQIVND (reference sequence). Unmatched junction bases numbered 2, after V lost 8 bases and J lost 0 bases. Sequencing used immunoSEQ multiplex PCR; TCRdb keeps in-frame clones, though not all of them. Of about 20,000 clones in the sample, around 82% were seen once. The genes are TRBV19 and TRBJ1-1, with TRBD1 identical over 8 bases. The material sequenced was CD4+ or CD8+ T cells sorted from blood, taken in a trial of the OX40 agonist ivuxolimab. The TCR comes from an adult with an advanced solid tumor such as melanoma, head and neck, liver or kidney cancer. The CDR3 loop reads CASQQGVNTEAFF. In DNA form, the CDR3 reads TGTGCCAGTCAACAGGGGGTGAACACTGAAGCTTTCTTT.